Below are 6 T cell receptor beta chains sequenced from a single sample in a study of blood T cells in healthy people across ages. A J-beta primer mix and a sample-barcoded 5' primer were used in a second PCR of about 6 to 12 cycles. TCRdb analysed the 5' RACE reads with MiXCR anew, one entry per CDR3 protein. In the table there are approximately 1,000,000 distinct CDR3 sequences, 30% to 40% of which are singletons. The sequenced sample consisted of blood. Source of these receptors: a man younger than 35 in good health.

The gene calls are TRBV10-3 and TRBJ1-5; 10 nucleotides align to TRBD1. Trimming took 5 bases from V and 5 from J; bases not matched to a gene: 3. Germline V gene lookup returns CDR1 ENHRY and CDR2 SYGVKD. This CDR3 spans 14 amino acids. The CDR3: CAISTTGGYQPQHF. CDR3 in DNA: TGTGCCATCAGTACGACAGGGGGCTATCAGCCCCAGCATTTT.

The sample holds a few counts of this clonotype. At one end the junction does not follow the germline gene, possibly because of a read error. The chain carries TRBV4-1 and TRBJ2-7, with D hard to call. CDR3 length: 15 amino acids. Germline V lookup: CDR1 MGHRA, CDR2 YSYEKL. As DNA, the CDR3 is TGCGCCAGCAAAGAAAGAGTCTTGACAAACTACGGGCAGTACTTC. Translating it yields CASKERVLTNYGQYF.

The chain carries TRBV20-1 and TRBJ2-2; D is perhaps TRBD2 (6 bases). V lost 2 bases and J lost 0, with 19 bases in between. CDR3 size: 18 residues. CDR1 and CDR2 (germline): DFQATT, SNEGSKA (reference sequence). The CDR3: CSARSTGTPNANTGELFF. The CDR3 nucleotides read TGCAGTGCTAGATCTACCGGGACTCCTAACGCGAACACCGGGGAGCTGTTTTTT.

V usage is TRBV7-9 and J usage is TRBJ2-7; either TRBD1 or TRBD2 may supply D (5 bases each). Germline V gives CDR1 SEHNR, CDR2 FQNEAQ (reference sequence). This CDR3 spans 15 amino acids. V was pared by 7 bases and J by 0 bases, with 16 bases between. CDR3 region: CASNRGAGHSYEQYF. CDR3 sequence (DNA): TGTGCCAGCAACCGAGGGGCAGGTCACTCCTACGAGCAGTACTTC. Supplemented by reference TRBV7-9 and TRBJ2-7, the full variable domain reads DTGVSQNPRHKITKRGQNVTFRCDPISEHNRLYWYRQTLGQGPEFLTYFQNEAQLEKSRLLSDRFSAERPKGSFSTLEIQRTEQGDSAMYLCASNRGAGHSYEQYFGPGTRLTVT.

This clonotype has more than one count but fewer than ten. The rearrangement uses TRBV11-2 and TRBJ2-3; D not certain. Germline assignment: CDR1 SGHAT and CDR2 FQNNGV. The CDR3 consists of 14 residues. V was pared by 2 bases and J by 2 bases, with 8 bases between. The CDR3 reads CASSLLRNTDTQYF. CDR3 nucleotides: TGTGCCAGCAGCTTACTGCGGAACACAGATACGCAGTATTTT.

V usage is TRBV7-2 and J usage is TRBJ1-1, with D uncertain. CDR1 and CDR2 (germline): SGHTA, FQGNSA. The CDR3 has 16 residues. Trimming removed 3 bases at V and 0 bases at J, with 14 bases between. The CDR3 protein is CASSFFGELMNTEAFF. DNA of the CDR3: TGTGCCAGCAGCTTTTTCGGAGAACTCATGAACACTGAAGCTTTCTTT.